In this sample, the clone carrying this T cell receptor delta chain turned up a few times. What it binds is not known. TCRdb pairs this DNA with a much larger clone's protein that differs at residue 8, likely a read error; the protein shown was translated from the DNA. The data derive from a study of γδ T cells in repeated Plasmodium falciparum infection. Points from the study as a whole: Vdelta2-negative gammadelta repertoires appeared less diverse and less shared in Malian than Australian children. Waves of new clonotype selection appeared after repeated controlled infections in Vdelta2-negative, largely Vdelta1+, gammadelta T cells. Malian donors came from one small rural village, predominantly one ethnic group.

TCRdb redid the clone calls on the multiplex PCR reads with CATT. This sample has about 48,000 delta-chain clones, with around 1.6% found just once. Flow sorting of PBMC yielded separate Vgamma9/Vdelta2+ and Vdelta2-negative gammadelta T cell populations for bulk repertoire analysis. Looked up from germline, CDR1 is TVYSNPD and CDR2 is GDNSRS (reference sequence). With 2 bases removed from V and 12 bases from J, the gap between germline ends came to 19 bases. The length of the CDR3 is 12 residues. The sample taken for sequencing was gamma-delta T cells from blood. This TCR was sampled from a pool of human donors (malaria-infected and uninfected, not separated). This sequence joins TRDV3 and TRDJ1, with a possible D match to TRDD3 (5 bases). The CDR3 nucleotides read TGTGCCTTTGTAGCTGGGCCGAGGAGGGTCATCTTT. It encodes CAFVAGPRRVIF.